A selection of T cell receptor beta chains follows, all from one sample in a study of T cell repertoires in cytomegalovirus infection. One entry per CDR3 protein results from TCRdb running MiXCR on the reads. The data hold about 830,000 distinct CDR3 sequences, with less than 35% observed a single time. What these receptors recognize is not known. This sample comprised cultured CD8+ T cells from PBMCs, obtained from culture after CMV antigen stimulation. The receptors here all came from a human donor in good health (CMV status not recorded). Some clones in this sample may be carry-over from other donors' samples. Each CDR3 is given with its conserved first and last residue. The D gene is left open where the match is weak. Where a row states a size, it is once, few, many or the class of an expanded clone; other rows omit it.

CDR3nt	CDR3aa	abundance	len	d_gene	v_gene	j_gene
TGTGCCAGCAGGCAGTATGCATTCGACAATGAGCAGTTCTTC	CASRQYAFDNEQFF	.	14	.	TRBV6-2/TRBV6-3	TRBJ2-1
TGTGCCAGTAGCGTTTGGCTCGGCGAAGAAAATCAGCCCCAGCATTTT	CASSVWLGEENQPQHF	.	16	.	TRBV19	TRBJ1-5
TGTGCCAGCAGTTACTCAAGCGGGTCGAACACCGGGGAGCTGTTTTTT	CASSYSSGSNTGELFF	.	16	.	TRBV6-5	TRBJ2-2
TGTGCCAGCAGTTTATCGATAAATCGGGGCAATGAGCAGTTCTTC	CASSLSINRGNEQFF	.	15	.	TRBV27	TRBJ2-1
TGTGCCAGCAGTTACTCGTCCCCCAATGAGCAGTTCTTC	CASSYSSPNEQFF	few	13	.	TRBV6-5	TRBJ2-1
TGTGCCAGCGGAAGCGCAGGGGAGGGAGAGACCCAGTACTTC	CASGSAGEGETQYF	few	14	.	TRBV28	TRBJ2-5
TGTGCCAGCAGCCCCAGCAGTGTAACCGATTTCTATGGCTACACCTTC	CASSPSSVTDFYGYTF	.	16	.	TRBV14	TRBJ1-2
TGTGCCAGCAGCGTAGATGGAGGGCCGGGTTATGGCTACACCTTC	CASSVDGGPGYGYTF	once	15	.	TRBV9	TRBJ1-2
TGCAGTGCTACCCCCTATAGAGATACGCAGTATTTT	CSATPYRDTQYF	.	12	.	TRBV20-1	TRBJ2-3
TGTGCCAGCACCGACAGGAGCTCCTACAATGAGCAGTTCTTC	CASTDRSSYNEQFF	.	14	.	TRBV27	TRBJ2-1
TGTGCCAGCAGCTCGCAAACGGCGGGGGGGCCAGTATTCGCCTACGAGCAGTACTTC	CASSSQTAGGPVFAYEQYF	many	19	TRBD2	TRBV7-2	TRBJ2-7
TGTGCCAGCAGTAATGGACTCTCGGGCCGGGAGACCCAGTACTTC	CASSNGLSGRETQYF	.	15	.	TRBV6-2/TRBV6-3	TRBJ2-5
TGCAGTACTAGCGGGACTAGCGGAAGCTCCTACAATGAGCAGTTCTTC	CSTSGTSGSSYNEQFF	.	16	TRBD2	TRBV20-1	TRBJ2-1
TGTGCCAGCAGCTTAGGTGAGGGGACTACCTACGAGCAGTACTTC	CASSLGEGTTYEQYF	.	15	TRBD2	TRBV7-3	TRBJ2-7
TGTGCCAGCAGCTCCCAGGGTAGTTGGTTCTGGGATGAGCAGTTCTTC	CASSSQGSWFWDEQFF	few	16	.	TRBV6-6	TRBJ2-1
TGTGCCAGCATTGATCCATGGAGGACTGAAGCTTTCTTT	CASIDPWRTEAFF	.	13	.	TRBV6-5	TRBJ1-1
TGTGCCAGCAGCTGGACAGGCGCGGATGGCTACACCTTC	CASSWTGADGYTF	many	13	TRBD1	TRBV7-2	TRBJ1-2
TGCGCCAGCAGCCCTAGCCAGGGGGTCCATGAGCAGTTCTTC	CASSPSQGVHEQFF	.	14	TRBD1	TRBV4-1	TRBJ2-1
TGTGCCAGCAGCTTAATGGGTGGGGACAATGGGGCTGAAGCTTTCTTT	CASSLMGGDNGAEAFF	few	16	.	TRBV7-6	TRBJ1-1
TGTGCCAGCAGCTTCCCCCCCCGTCGGCTAGCGGGGGTTACCGGGGAGCTGTTTTTT	CASSFPPRRLAGVTGELFF	.	19	TRBD2	TRBV7-9	TRBJ2-2
TGTGCCAGCAGCCAAGGACGGGGGCGCGTCATCATCGAGCAGTACTTC	CASSQGRGRVIIEQYF	.	16	.	TRBV14	TRBJ2-7
TGTGCCAGCAGAACCTCTGTGGGCCAGCAAGAGACCCAGTACTTC	CASRTSVGQQETQYF	.	15	.	TRBV11-2	TRBJ2-5
TGTGCCAGCAGCGCTTACCCCGGACAGGGGGACAATGAGCAGTTCTTC	CASSAYPGQGDNEQFF	.	16	TRBD1	TRBV11-3	TRBJ2-1
TGTGCCACCAGCCGAGAGGGTCGGGGTTCTAGCACAGATACGCAGTATTTT	CATSREGRGSSTDTQYF	.	17	.	TRBV15	TRBJ2-3
TGCGCCAGCAGCTTGACAGGGGCGCTCAATCAGCCCCAGCATTTT	CASSLTGALNQPQHF	few	15	TRBD1	TRBV5-1	TRBJ1-5
TGTGCCAGCACCCTATCCGGTCCGTGGGATACCGGGGAGCTGTTTTTT	CASTLSGPWDTGELFF	few	16	.	TRBV7-9	TRBJ2-2
TGCGCCAGCAGCCATCCCCCTGATGGACAGCCCTATGGCTACACCTTC	CASSHPPDGQPYGYTF	few	16	.	TRBV4-1	TRBJ1-2
TGTGCCAGTAGTATCGACGGGAGCTCCTACAATGAGCAGTTCTTC	CASSIDGSSYNEQFF	once	15	.	TRBV19	TRBJ2-1
TGTGCCAGCAGTTTATGGCTAGCGGGGTCTGATACGCAGTATTTT	CASSLWLAGSDTQYF	few	15	TRBD2	TRBV27	TRBJ2-3
TGTGCCAGCACTATAGATACGAGTTCTGGGGAGCTGTTTTTT	CASTIDTSSGELFF	.	14	.	TRBV6-2/TRBV6-3	TRBJ2-2
TGTGCCAGCAGCTTAGTACTCGCGAACACCGGGGAGCTGTTTTTT	CASSLVLANTGELFF	few	15	.	TRBV7-6	TRBJ2-2
TGTGCCACCATGGGAGATACGCAGTATTTT	CATMGDTQYF	few	10	.	TRBV6-2/TRBV6-3	TRBJ2-3
TGTGCCAGCAGCTTCAAAAACTTGAACACTGAAGCTTTCTTT	CASSFKNLNTEAFF	.	14	.	TRBV5-4	TRBJ1-1
TGTGCCAGCTGCAGTCCCGGGACTAGCGAGGCTGATACGCAGTATTTT	CASCSPGTSEADTQYF	few	16	TRBD2	TRBV7-9	TRBJ2-3
TGTGCCAGCAGCTTAGGACCCCTCCCCATCCTAGGTTTTGGTGGCTACACCTTC	CASSLGPLPILGFGGYTF	.	18	.	TRBV11-2	TRBJ1-2
TGTGCCAGCAGCTTACGGGGTAGGGTCACTGAAGCTTTCTTT	CASSLRGRVTEAFF	many	14	.	TRBV7-8	TRBJ1-1
TGCAGTGCTACTCGGGGAGGGGCCGGGTCCTACAATGAGCAGTTCTTC	CSATRGGAGSYNEQFF	few	16	TRBD2	TRBV20-1	TRBJ2-1
TGTGCCAGTAGTCCAAGACTAGCCCCCAATGAGCAGTTCTTC	CASSPRLAPNEQFF	.	14	TRBD2	TRBV19	TRBJ2-1
TGCGCCAGCAGCCAAGCGAAGAAGAAAGAGACCCAGTACTTC	CASSQAKKKETQYF	.	14	.	TRBV4-1	TRBJ2-5
TGTGCCAGCACCATTCATCCCGGGACAGGGGTCGGTGCTGGGGCCAACGTCCTGACTTTC	CASTIHPGTGVGAGANVLTF	few	20	TRBD1	TRBV7-6	TRBJ2-6
TGTGCCAGCAGCCCGGTCAGGGCCGACGGCTACACCTTC	CASSPVRADGYTF	few	13	.	TRBV7-6	TRBJ1-2
TGTGCCAGCAGCTTAGAGTACAGCCCGGATACGCAGTATTTT	CASSLEYSPDTQYF	few	14	.	TRBV7-8	TRBJ2-3
TGTGCCAGCAGTGGGGGCCAGAAAAACATTCAGTACTTC	CASSGGQKNIQYF	.	13	.	TRBV6-6	TRBJ2-4
TGTGCCAGCAGTGACGGGGGGCGGCTTTCCCCTGCGCGGAATCAGCCCCAGCATTTT	CASSDGGRLSPARNQPQHF	once	19	.	TRBV25-1	TRBJ1-5
TGTGCCAGCAGTGAAGGGACTAGCAGGGCAGATACGCAGTATTTT	CASSEGTSRADTQYF	.	15	TRBD2	TRBV2	TRBJ2-3